The source of this TCR beta chain is a study of control samples from healthy donors and cancer patients. Germline V lookup: CDR1 SGHTA, CDR2 FQGNSA. J was trimmed by 5 bases and V by 4 bases; bases with no gene match: 11. The CDR3 runs 17 residues. Clones were read by immunoSEQ multiplex PCR, and TCRdb kept only the in-frame ones, dropping some. The top ten hold 1.5% to 2% of the sample, which has 120,000 or so clones, 85% to 95% seen once. The chain combines TRBV7-2 with TRBJ2-5; 12 bases align to TRBD2. Material: PBMCs. The clonotype comes from a man aged 45-60 years with head and neck cancer. The CDR3 sequence is CASSYRTSGALGETQYF. The CDR3 DNA follows: TGTGCCAGCAGCTACAGGACTAGCGGGGCCCTGGGGGAGACCCAGTACTTC.